A single sample is the source of the 8 T cell receptor beta chains below, sequenced in a study of T cell repertoires in ileal Crohn's disease. Measured with immunoSEQ multiplex PCR; TCRdb has only the in-frame clones, and not every one. The sample holds approximately 9,000 clones, around 76% seen once. Specimen: ileal tissue. All receptors derive from an adult with Crohn's disease.

The chain couples TRBV19 to TRBJ1-3; TRBD1 agrees at 7 bases. CDR1 and CDR2 from the germline V gene are LNHDA and SQIVND (reference sequence). Trimming at V came to 6 bases and at J to 5 bases, leaving 13 bases not matched to a gene. This CDR3 contains 16 residues. This CDR3 is CASSLPGQTMRNTIYF. Written as DNA, the CDR3 is TGTGCCAGTAGCCTCCCGGGACAGACAATGAGAAACACCATATATTTT.

The genes are TRBV7-9 and TRBJ2-7; possibly TRBD1 for D (7 bases). This CDR3 has 15 residues. The V and J ends lost 5 bases and 5 bases respectively, with 19 bases between them. Per germline, CDR1 SEHNR and CDR2 FQNEAQ (reference sequence). CDR3 in DNA: TGTGCCAGCAGCGCGACAGGGAGGTTAGGTCACGAGCAGTACTTC. Translated, it gives CASSATGRLGHEQYF.

This clone appeared a single time. This rearrangement joins TRBV18 to TRBJ1-2, with a weak D call TRBD1 (6 bases). The germline V gene has CDR1 KGHSH and CDR2 LQKENI. This CDR3 is built from 13 residues. V gave up 3 bases and J gave up 8 bases, with 13 bases separating them. The CDR3 loop is CASSPLAGEGYTF. Written as DNA, the CDR3 is TGTGCCAGCTCACCTCTGGCAGGGGAAGGCTACACCTTC.

The V and J genes are TRBV2 and TRBJ2-7; D gene unclear. The V gene lost 11 bases and the J gene lost 0 bases, with 5 bases spanning the gap. This CDR3 spans 10 amino acids. Looked up from germline, CDR1 is SNHLY and CDR2 is FYNNEI. CDR3 loop: CAPLSYEQYF. The CDR3 coding sequence is TGTGCCCCACTCTCCTACGAGCAGTACTTC.

This rearrangement joins TRBV7-9 to TRBJ2-2; no reliable D call. The CDR3 extends over 12 amino acids. V shed 3 bases and J shed 6 bases, with 5 bases lying between them. The germline V gene encodes CDR1 SEHNR and CDR2 FQNEAQ (reference sequence). In nucleotides, the CDR3 is TGTGCCAGCAGCTTTCAATCCGGGGAGCTGTTTTTT. This translates into CASSFQSGELFF.

This rearrangement joins TRBV5-1 to TRBJ1-2, with 8 bases aligning to TRBD1. Looked up from germline, CDR1 is SGHRS and CDR2 is YFSETQ. The CDR3 is made up of 13 amino acids. V shed 0 bases, J shed 6 bases, and the junction held 1 base outside the gene matches. CDR3 sequence (DNA): TGCGCCAGCAGCTTGGGACAGGGGAATGGCTACACCTTC. It translates to CASSLGQGNGYTF.

This CDR3 reads CASKGTGVLYGYTF. The CDR3 coding sequence is TGTGCCAGCAAGGGGACAGGAGTCTTATATGGCTACACCTTC. The V call is TRBV6-1, the J call TRBJ1-2; 8 bases align to TRBD1. The germline gives CDR1 MNHNS, CDR2 SASEGT. The V and J ends lost 7 bases and 5 bases, in that order; junction bases with no gene match: 9. The length of the CDR3 is 14 residues.

The chain couples TRBV7-2 to TRBJ2-5; D is unresolved. Trimming stripped 2 bases from V and 2 bases from J, with 6 bases between. Germline CDR1 is SGHTA and CDR2 is FQGNSA. This CDR3 spans 13 amino acids. CDR3 region: CASSLQVQETQYF. The CDR3 DNA follows: TGTGCCAGCAGCTTACAGGTACAAGAGACCCAGTACTTC.